This entry lists 5 T cell receptor beta chains sequenced from one sample in a study of blood T cell repertoires in COVID-19. The protocol was immunoSEQ multiplex PCR, while the TCRdb copy is restricted to in-frame clones and leaves out a portion. The table shows under 250,000 clones, with around 92% occurring only once. The material sequenced was peripheral blood. The receptors shown here come from a man aged 25-45 years with acute or convalescent COVID-19.

The CDR3 DNA reads TGTGCCAGTAGTCCGGCCAGGAGGTACACTGAAGCTTTCTTT. It codes for CASSPARRYTEAFF. The chain has TRBV19 and TRBJ1-1; D unresolved. V lost 5 bases, J lost 3 bases, and 13 bases lay in between. CDR1 is LNHDA and CDR2 is SQIVND in the germline V gene (reference sequence). This CDR3 is built from 14 residues.

CDR3 amino acids: CASSLRQGETGELFF. Written as DNA, the CDR3 is TGTGCCAGCAGCTTGAGACAGGGAGAGACCGGGGAGCTGTTTTTT. The rearrangement joins TRBV5-8 to TRBJ2-2; 7 bases line up with TRBD1. V shed 1 base, J shed 5 bases, and the junction held 5 bases outside the gene matches. This CDR3 is built from 15 residues. Germline V gene sequence: CDR1 SGHTS, CDR2 YDEGEE.

Note on this clone: Other DNA sequences in the same sample also yield this CDR3. The chain couples TRBV6-5 to TRBJ2-1, with 11 bases fitting TRBD2. CDR1 is MNHEY and CDR2 is SVGAGI in the germline V gene. The V gene end was trimmed by 6 bases and the J gene end by 7 bases; junction bases not matched to a gene: 5. The CDR3 runs to 14 residues. The CDR3 region is CASRSSGGGNEQFF. The CDR3 nucleotides read TGTGCCAGCAGGAGTAGCGGGGGGGGAAATGAGCAGTTCTTC.

This chain joins TRBV29-1 and TRBJ2-3, with 9 bases identical to TRBD1. The CDR3 contains 13 residues. Unmatched junction bases numbered 2, after V lost 6 bases and J lost 1 base. From germline, CDR1 is SQVTM and CDR2 ANQGSEA. CDR3 amino acids: CSVRQGGTDTQYF. The CDR3 nucleotides read TGCAGCGTACGACAGGGGGGCACAGATACGCAGTATTTT.

The V gene is TRBV6-5, the J gene TRBJ1-1; perhaps TRBD1 as D (5 bases). V was trimmed by 6 bases and J by 2 bases, leaving 16 bases between them. The CDR3 length is 15 residues. CDR1 and CDR2 from the germline V gene are MNHEY and SVGAGI. The CDR3: CASRVTAGLNTEAFF. The CDR3 nucleotides are TGTGCCAGCAGAGTAACCGCAGGGTTAAACACTGAAGCTTTCTTT.